A selection of T cell receptor beta chains follows, all from one sample in a study of blood T cell repertoires in COVID-19. TCRdb keeps only in-frame clones here, not all; method: immunoSEQ multiplex PCR. The table lists about 240,000 clones, approximately 86% of them singletons, with 2.5% to 3.5% in the top ten. Sequencing input: PBMCs or T cells enriched from blood (not recorded which). These receptors all stem from a woman aged 40 to 50 with acute COVID-19. Both conserved end residues are part of each CDR3. D genes are given only for firm matches. The size entry is marked missing in some rows and otherwise reads once, few, many or a size class.

V: TRBV5-1
D: .
size: .
J: TRBJ1-6
DNA: TGCGCCAGCAGCTTGGTCCCCCAGGGGCAGAGGTCACCCCTCCACTTT
CDR3: CASSLVPQGQRSPLHF

V: TRBV6-5
D: TRBD1
size: .
J: TRBJ1-5
DNA: TGTGCCAGCAGAACAGGGGATCAGCCCCAGCATTTT
CDR3: CASRTGDQPQHF

V: TRBV11-3
D: TRBD2
size: .
J: TRBJ2-5
DNA: TGTGCCAGCAGCCAGGGCCCGCGGGGGTACCAAGAGACCCAGTACTTC
CDR3: CASSQGPRGYQETQYF

V: TRBV3-1/TRBV3-2
D: TRBD2
size: few
J: TRBJ2-2
DNA: TGTGCCAGCAGCCAAGTGACTAGCGGGACCGGGGAGCTGTTTTTT
CDR3: CASSQVTSGTGELFF

V: TRBV14
D: TRBD2
size: .
J: TRBJ2-1
DNA: TGTGCCAGCAGCCAAGGAGTAGCGGGGAGTGAGCAGTTCTTC
CDR3: CASSQGVAGSEQFF

V: TRBV10-2
D: .
size: .
J: TRBJ1-6
DNA: TGCGCCAGCAGTAACGTTGGAGATTCACCCCTCCACTTT
CDR3: CASSNVGDSPLHF

V: TRBV19
D: TRBD1
size: .
J: TRBJ1-6
DNA: TGTGCCAGCCGGGACAGGGGGGTTATAGGCTATAATTCACCCCTCCACTTT
CDR3: CASRDRGVIGYNSPLHF

V: TRBV7-3
D: .
size: .
J: TRBJ2-1
DNA: TGTGCCAGCAGCTTAATTAGGGGCTACAATGAGCAGTTCTTC
CDR3: CASSLIRGYNEQFF

V: TRBV5-1
D: .
size: few
J: TRBJ1-4
DNA: TGCGCCAGCAGCGCGGGACGAAGAAATGAAAAACTGTTTTTT
CDR3: CASSAGRRNEKLFF

V: TRBV29-1
D: TRBD1
size: .
J: TRBJ2-5
DNA: TGCAGCGTGACAGGGGGAGAGACCCAGTACTTC
CDR3: CSVTGGETQYF

V: TRBV11-3
D: .
size: .
J: TRBJ2-7
DNA: TGTGCCAGCAGCCCTCCCTCCTACGAGCAGTACTTC
CDR3: CASSPPSYEQYF

V: TRBV25-1
D: TRBD1
size: .
J: TRBJ2-2
DNA: TGTGCCAGCAGGGGGACAGGGGGCACCGGGGAGCTGTTTTTT
CDR3: CASRGTGGTGELFF

V: TRBV7-9
D: TRBD1
size: .
J: TRBJ1-4
DNA: TGTGCCAGCACCACAGGGGCTAGGAATGAAAAACTGTTTTTT
CDR3: CASTTGARNEKLFF

V: TRBV19
D: .
size: .
J: TRBJ1-5
DNA: TGTGCCAGTAGTATGCCTGGCCAGCCCCAGCATTTT
CDR3: CASSMPGQPQHF

V: TRBV5-1
D: TRBD2
size: .
J: TRBJ2-2
DNA: TGCGCCAGCAGCTTTGGACTAGCGGGAGGGACCCGAGGCACCGGGGAGCTGTTTTTT
CDR3: CASSFGLAGGTRGTGELFF

V: TRBV19
D: TRBD1
size: .
J: TRBJ1-2
DNA: TGTGCCAGTAGTATATCCATGACAGGGGGCAGTGGCTACACCTTC
CDR3: CASSISMTGGSGYTF

V: TRBV10-3
D: TRBD1
size: once
J: TRBJ1-2
DNA: TGTGCCATCAGACTTGGACAGGGAACCTATGGCTACACCTTC
CDR3: CAIRLGQGTYGYTF

V: TRBV25-1
D: TRBD1
size: .
J: TRBJ1-1
DNA: TGTGCCAGCAGTGGCCACGCGACAGGGGACACTGAAGCTTTCTTT
CDR3: CASSGHATGDTEAFF

V: TRBV6-2/TRBV6-3
D: TRBD2
size: .
J: TRBJ2-7
DNA: TGTGCCAGCAGTTACTCACTTAGCGGGCCCTACGAGCAGTACTTC
CDR3: CASSYSLSGPYEQYF

V: TRBV9
D: TRBD2
size: .
J: TRBJ2-1
DNA: TGTGCCAGCAGGGGGACTAGCGGGACTTCAGCCAATGAGCAGTTCTTC
CDR3: CASRGTSGTSANEQFF

V: TRBV29-1
D: .
size: .
J: TRBJ1-1
DNA: TGCAGCGTCGCGGGACCTCCGAGGAACACTGAAGCTTTCTTT
CDR3: CSVAGPPRNTEAFF

V: TRBV7-8
D: .
size: .
J: TRBJ1-5
DNA: TGTGCCAGCAGCCCTGCACGGGGTGGCGGCCAGCCCCAGCATTTT
CDR3: CASSPARGGGQPQHF

V: TRBV10-3
D: .
size: .
J: TRBJ1-1
DNA: TGTGCCATCAGTGAGTCCAGGGCCTTGAACACTGAAGCTTTCTTT
CDR3: CAISESRALNTEAFF

V: TRBV4-1
D: TRBD2
size: .
J: TRBJ2-6
DNA: TGCGCCAGCAGACGAAGAGAAACGACTAGCGGGAGGTCTGGGGCCAACGTCCTGACTTTC
CDR3: CASRRRETTSGRSGANVLTF

V: TRBV5-1
D: TRBD1
size: .
J: TRBJ2-2
DNA: TGCGCCAGCAGCTCTCAGACAGGGCTCGTCGGGGAGCTGTTTTTT
CDR3: CASSSQTGLVGELFF

V: TRBV4-1
D: .
size: .
J: TRBJ1-6
DNA: TGCGCCAGCAGCCAAGTAATACAGGACTCCTATAATTCACCCCTCCACTTT
CDR3: CASSQVIQDSYNSPLHF

V: TRBV4-2
D: .
size: .
J: TRBJ2-2
DNA: TGTGCCAGCAGCCAAGATACGTCTAGGACCGGGGAGCTGTTTTTT
CDR3: CASSQDTSRTGELFF

V: TRBV27
D: .
size: .
J: TRBJ1-5
DNA: TGTGCCAGCAGTTTACGAGGGGGAAGTCAGCCCCAGCATTTT
CDR3: CASSLRGGSQPQHF

V: TRBV6-5
D: TRBD1
size: .
J: TRBJ2-5
DNA: TGTGCCAGCAGATGGGGACAGTCGGTGGAGACCCAGTACTTC
CDR3: CASRWGQSVETQYF

V: TRBV24-1
D: .
size: .
J: TRBJ2-5
DNA: TGTGCCACCAGTGTTCTCTTACAAGAGACCCAGTACTTC
CDR3: CATSVLLQETQYF

V: TRBV24-1
D: .
size: .
J: TRBJ1-5
DNA: TGTGCCACCAGTGATGCGGGGGAACAGAGGCCCCAGCATTTT
CDR3: CATSDAGEQRPQHF

V: TRBV28
D: TRBD2
size: .
J: TRBJ2-7
DNA: TGTGCCACCCGCTCTCGGGCTAGCGGGAGTAACGCCTACGAGCAGTACTTC
CDR3: CATRSRASGSNAYEQYF